This T cell receptor (beta chain) was sequenced during a study of identifying expanded T cells in peripheral blood. The study's findings and limits: Approximately two-week clone count variance significantly increased as total template count grew. About 1.3 clones differed between technical replicates, versus approximately 17 and 20 over time.

Worth noting for this clone: What it recognizes is unknown.

The germline V gene has CDR1 MNHEY and CDR2 SMNVEV (reference sequence). This CDR3 is built from 14 residues. V was cut by 0 bases and J by 0 bases, with 5 bases left in between. Data came from immunoSEQ multiplex PCR; TCRdb stores just in-frame clones and leaves some out. This table has roughly 56,000 clones, around 83% appearing once. Collection occurred without any documented infections or immune events in donors. This chain connects TRBV27 to TRBJ1-1; D gene ambiguous. The sequencing input was blood. The origin of this receptor is a person aged 18 to 70 in good health. The CDR3 region is CASSLSSLNTEAFF. The CDR3 DNA reads as TGTGCCAGCAGTTTATCGAGCTTGAACACTGAAGCTTTCTTT.